This T cell receptor beta chain was captured by sequencing in a study of T cells in Graves' hyperthyroidism and ophthalmopathy. The V gene's germline CDR1 is SEHNR and CDR2 FQNEAQ (reference sequence). Trimming removed 0 bases from V and 6 bases from J, with 11 bases in between. This CDR3 comprises 14 residues. Amplification targeted TCR beta CDR3 regions from RNA transcripts. Initially, a first-round RT-PCR of the TCR CDR3 employed the HTBI primer set. TCRdb reprocessed the multiplex PCR reads via MiXCR and lists one record per CDR3 protein. The sample comprises 600,000 to 700,000 distinct CDR3 sequences, just under 45% of which are singletons, and under 8% rests with the top ten. At least ten counts were recorded for this clonotype.

The sequencing sample was made of peripheral blood or thyroid tissue (not recorded which). The TCR comes from an adult man with Graves' disease, either hyperthyroidism or ophthalmopathy (not recorded which). This chain connects TRBV7-9 to TRBJ1-2; the D gene is possibly TRBD1 (6 bases). The CDR3 DNA sequence: TGTGCCAGCAGCTTAGCGCCAGGGGCGGATGGCTACACCTTC. Protein product: CASSLAPGADGYTF.